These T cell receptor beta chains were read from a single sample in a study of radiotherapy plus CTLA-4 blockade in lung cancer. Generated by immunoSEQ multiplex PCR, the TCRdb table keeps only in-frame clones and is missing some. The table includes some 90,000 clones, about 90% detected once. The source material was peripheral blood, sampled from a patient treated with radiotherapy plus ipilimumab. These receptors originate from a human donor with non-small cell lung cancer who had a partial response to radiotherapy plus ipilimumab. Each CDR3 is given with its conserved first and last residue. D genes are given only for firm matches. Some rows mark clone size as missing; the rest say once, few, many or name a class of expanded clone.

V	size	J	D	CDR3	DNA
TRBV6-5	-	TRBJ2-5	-	CASSYGGETQYF	TGTGCCAGCAGTTACGGCGGGGAGACCCAGTACTTC
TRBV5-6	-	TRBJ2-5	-	CASSLASQETQYF	TGTGCCAGCAGCTTGGCCAGTCAAGAGACCCAGTACTTC
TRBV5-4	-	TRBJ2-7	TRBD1	CASSSQGFSYEQYF	TGTGCCAGCAGTTCACAGGGGTTCTCCTACGAGCAGTACTTC
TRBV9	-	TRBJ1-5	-	CASSEGHRDQPQHF	TGTGCCAGCAGCGAGGGACATCGGGATCAGCCCCAGCATTTT
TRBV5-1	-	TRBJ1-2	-	CASSQTAGSNGYTF	TGCGCCAGCAGCCAGACCGCGGGGTCCAATGGCTACACCTTC
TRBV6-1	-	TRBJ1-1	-	CASSVLRTGLTEAFF	TGTGCCAGCAGTGTTTTGAGAACAGGTCTCACTGAAGCTTTCTTT
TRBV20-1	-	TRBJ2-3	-	CSLWTGDTQYF	TGCAGCTTGTGGACTGGAGATACGCAGTATTTT
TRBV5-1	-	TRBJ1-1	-	CASSLGTAMNTEAFF	TGCGCCAGCAGCTTGGGGACAGCTATGAACACTGAAGCTTTCTTT
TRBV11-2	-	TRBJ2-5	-	CASSLDPPPRETQYF	TGTGCCAGCAGCTTAGATCCGCCACCCAGGGAGACCCAGTACTTC
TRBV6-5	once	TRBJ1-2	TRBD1	CASSYDRDRYGYTF	TGTGCCAGCAGTTACGACAGGGACCGTTATGGCTACACCTTC
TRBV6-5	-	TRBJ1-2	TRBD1	CASSYSPGQGYYGYTF	TGTGCCAGCAGTTACTCCCCGGGACAGGGGTACTATGGCTACACCTTC
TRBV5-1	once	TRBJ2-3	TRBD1	CASSSGQYTDTQYF	TGCGCCAGCAGCTCGGGACAGTACACAGATACGCAGTATTTT
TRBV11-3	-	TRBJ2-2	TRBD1	CASSSFLGTGPGETGELFF	TGTGCCAGCAGCTCCTTCCTCGGGACAGGGCCAGGGGAAACCGGGGAGCTGTTTTTT
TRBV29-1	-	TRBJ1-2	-	CSQYTENGYTF	TGCAGTCAATACACGGAGAATGGCTACACCTTC
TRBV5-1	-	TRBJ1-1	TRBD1	CASSGNLGQGNLNTEAFF	TGCGCCAGCAGCGGAAACCTTGGACAGGGCAATCTGAACACTGAAGCTTTCTTT
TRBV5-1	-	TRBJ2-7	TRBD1	CASSLDRGFEQYF	TGCGCCAGCAGCTTGGACAGGGGGTTCGAGCAGTACTTC
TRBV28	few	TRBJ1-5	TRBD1	CASKYRGANNQPQHF	TGTGCCAGCAAATACAGGGGGGCAAACAATCAGCCCCAGCATTTT
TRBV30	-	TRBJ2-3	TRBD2	CAWSGGLAQYTDTQYF	TGTGCCTGGAGTGGCGGACTAGCTCAATACACAGATACGCAGTATTTT
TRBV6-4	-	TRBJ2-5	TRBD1	CASSDSGQGALQKTAGETQYF	TGTGCCAGCAGTGACTCGGGGCAGGGGGCTTTGCAAAAAACGGCTGGGGAGACCCAGTACTTC
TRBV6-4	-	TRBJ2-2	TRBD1	CASKPTGGWGGELFF	TGTGCCAGCAAGCCGACAGGGGGCTGGGGCGGGGAGCTGTTTTTT
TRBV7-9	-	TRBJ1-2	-	CASSSDQNGYTF	TGTGCCAGCAGCTCTGATCAGAATGGCTACACCTTC
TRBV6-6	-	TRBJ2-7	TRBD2	CASSLTSGSYEQYF	TGTGCCAGCAGTCTTACTAGCGGATCCTACGAGCAGTACTTC
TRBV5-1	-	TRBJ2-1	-	CASSQFLPADNEQFF	TGCGCCAGCAGCCAGTTTCTCCCCGCCGACAATGAGCAGTTCTTC
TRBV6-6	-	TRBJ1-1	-	CASSSDSLNTEAFF	TGTGCCAGCAGCTCGGACAGCTTGAACACTGAAGCTTTCTTT
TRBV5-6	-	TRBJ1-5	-	CASSLGTGPEHF	TGTGCCAGCAGCTTGGGAACAGGGCCTGAGCATTTT
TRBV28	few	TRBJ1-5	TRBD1	CASSSGTGNQPQHF	TGTGCCAGCAGTTCCGGGACAGGGAATCAGCCCCAGCATTTT
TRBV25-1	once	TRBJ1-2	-	CASSESRGANNYGYTF	TGTGCCAGCAGTGAGAGCCGGGGGGCAAACAACTATGGCTACACCTTC
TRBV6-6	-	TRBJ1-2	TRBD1	CASRPGTGVSYGYTF	TGTGCCAGCAGGCCCGGGACAGGGGTGAGCTATGGCTACACCTTC
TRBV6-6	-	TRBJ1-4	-	CASSYYGTNEKLFF	TGTGCCAGCAGTTACTACGGAACTAATGAAAAACTGTTTTTT
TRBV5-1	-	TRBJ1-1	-	CASSKTENTEAFF	TGCGCCAGCAGCAAGACAGAGAACACTGAAGCTTTCTTT
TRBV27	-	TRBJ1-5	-	CASSFVGNQPQHF	TGTGCCAGCAGTTTCGTCGGCAATCAGCCCCAGCATTTT
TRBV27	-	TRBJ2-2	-	CASRERGYGTGELFF	TGTGCCAGCCGCGAAAGGGGGTACGGCACCGGGGAGCTGTTTTTT
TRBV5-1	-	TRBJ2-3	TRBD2	CASSSGRATSGTDTQYF	TGCGCCAGCAGCTCGGGGAGGGCGACATCTGGCACAGATACGCAGTATTTT
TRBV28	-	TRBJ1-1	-	CASSLKTGEEAFF	TGTGCCAGCAGTTTAAAGACGGGGGAAGAAGCTTTCTTT
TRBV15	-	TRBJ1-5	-	CATSPQDYSNQPQHF	TGTGCCACCTCCCCACAGGATTATAGCAATCAGCCCCAGCATTTT
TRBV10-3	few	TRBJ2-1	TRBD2	CAAMGTSDYNEQFF	TGTGCCGCCATGGGGACTAGCGACTACAATGAGCAGTTCTTC
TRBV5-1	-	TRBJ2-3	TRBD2	CASSQGAGGLHYF	TGCGCCAGCAGCCAGGGAGCGGGGGGACTACACTATTTT
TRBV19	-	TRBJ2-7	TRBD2	CASSTPGLAGSYEQYF	TGTGCCAGTAGTACCCCAGGACTAGCGGGATCCTACGAGCAGTACTTC
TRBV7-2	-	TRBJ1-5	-	CASSPGGQGILYQPQHF	TGTGCCAGCAGCCCCGGGGGGCAGGGAATCTTGTATCAGCCCCAGCATTTT
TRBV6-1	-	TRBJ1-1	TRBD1	CASREPTGLAEAFF	TGTGCCAGCAGGGAACCGACAGGGCTTGCTGAAGCTTTCTTT
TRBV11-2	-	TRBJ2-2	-	CASSDSGELFF	TGTGCCAGCAGCGACAGCGGGGAGCTGTTTTTT
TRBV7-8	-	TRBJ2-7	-	CASSFRTLNYEQYF	TGTGCCAGCAGCTTCAGGACACTTAACTACGAGCAGTACTTC
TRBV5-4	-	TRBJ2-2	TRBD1	CASSPGTGTNTGELFF	TGTGCCAGCAGCCCCGGGACAGGGACGAACACCGGGGAGCTGTTTTTT
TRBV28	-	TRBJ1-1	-	CASSLTPGNSNTEAFF	TGTGCCAGCAGTTTAACCCCGGGAAATTCGAACACTGAAGCTTTCTTT
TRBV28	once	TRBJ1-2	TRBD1	CASTSGGTGAPNYGYTF	TGTGCCAGCACCTCAGGGGGCACGGGGGCTCCAAACTATGGCTACACCTTC